This T cell receptor (beta chain) was sequenced in a study of CD8 T cells in Susac syndrome. Points from the study as a whole: Only a relatively small number of individuals were included in the TCR sequencing and HLA analysis.

An amount of RNA that ranged from roughly 0.5 to 1 ug was reverse transcribed with random hexamers. TCR beta CDR3 was amplified by immunoSEQ covering 54 Vbeta and 13 Jbeta. TCRdb redid the calling of the immunoSEQ multiplex PCR reads with MiXCR, one entry per CDR3 protein. The profile covers roughly 120,000 distinct CDR3 sequences, with 85% to 95% appearing a single time and 0.25% to 0.35% taken by the ten largest. Turning to this clonotype: The antigen remains undetermined.

Trimming left V 3 bases short and J 6 bases short, with 17 bases between. Looked up from germline, CDR1 is LGHDT and CDR2 is YNNKEL (reference sequence). The CDR3 contains 16 residues. CD8+ and CD4+ T cells taken from blood had their TCR beta sequenced. The CD8+ and CD4+ T cells were negatively isolated, with the TEMRA cells enriched by FACS. The sequenced sample consisted of CD8+ T cells from PBMCs. V is TRBV3-1 and J is TRBJ2-2; D is possibly TRBD1 (5 bases). The TCR originated in a human donor with multiple sclerosis. CDR3 DNA sequence: TGTGCCAGCAGCCAGGGGCCGGTATTGTTTTCCGGGGAGCTGTTTTTT. This translates into CASSQGPVLFSGELFF.